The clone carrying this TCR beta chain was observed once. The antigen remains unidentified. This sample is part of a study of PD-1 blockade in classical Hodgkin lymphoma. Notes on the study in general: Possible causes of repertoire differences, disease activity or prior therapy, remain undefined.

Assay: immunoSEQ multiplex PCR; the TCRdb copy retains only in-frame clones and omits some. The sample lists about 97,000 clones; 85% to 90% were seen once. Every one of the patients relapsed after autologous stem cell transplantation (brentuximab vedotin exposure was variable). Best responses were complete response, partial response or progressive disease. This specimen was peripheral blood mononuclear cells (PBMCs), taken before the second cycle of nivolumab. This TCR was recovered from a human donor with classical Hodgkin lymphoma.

In DNA, the CDR3 is TGTGCCAGCAGTCTACAGGGTCTACTTGGAAACACCATATATTTT. Protein sequence: CASSLQGLLGNTIYF. The chain carries TRBV6-1 and TRBJ1-3; TRBD1 is a possible D gene (6 bases). With 5 bases removed from V and 3 bases from J, the gap between germline ends came to 14 bases. The germline gives CDR1 MNHNS, CDR2 SASEGT. The CDR3 covers 15 residues.